This is a list of T cell receptor beta chains from one sample in a study of a mutant IDH1 vaccine in newly diagnosed glioma. The protocol was immunoSEQ multiplex PCR, while the TCRdb copy is restricted to in-frame clones and leaves out a portion. The sample carries some 20,000 clones, roughly 80% recorded once. No antigens are known for them. Here the sequenced sample was PBMCs, taken from a glioma patient whose treatment included an IDH1 peptide vaccine. Source of these receptors: a man aged 35 to 55 with glioma. Both conserved end residues are trimmed from each CDR3.

>TRBJ2-5|9|TRBV7-9
ATSGTATQY
>TRBJ1-2|13|TRBV9
ASSSQQGSNYGYT
>TRBJ1-3|14|TRBV5-4
ASSVGQLSSGNTIY
>TRBJ2-1|11|TRBV6-5
ASRDQAYGEQF
>TRBJ2-5|9|TRBV2
ASQGFETQY
>TRBJ2-5|13|TRBV5-3
ARSYRPPLVETQY
>TRBJ1-2|11|TRBV12-5
ASAWGDGYGYT
>TRBJ1-1|13|TRBV7-9
ASSQRQGADAEAF
>TRBJ2-5|12|TRBV28
ASSVGTAKETQY
>TRBJ2-3|12|TRBV15
ATSRDLNLNTQY
>TRBJ1-5|15|TRBV5-6
ASSLTMTAGPNQPQH
>TRBJ2-3|13|TRBV7-3
ASSSPTGITDTQY
>TRBJ1-2|9|TRBV7-8
ASSPGDGYT
>TRBJ2-2|12|TRBV5-4
ASSLAGGAGELF
>TRBJ2-5|14|TRBV7-2
ASSPRGQGKWETQY
>TRBJ2-2|14|TRBV5-1
ASSLGLAVNTGELF
>TRBJ2-1|13|TRBV7-2
ASRASGRAYNEQF
>TRBJ2-3|15|TRBV9
ASSVGRTGSLVDTQY
>TRBJ2-7|13|TRBV9
ASSVTSEPYYEQY
>TRBJ2-7|15|TRBV27
ASSKGDSGGGPYEQY
>TRBJ1-2|11|TRBV28
ASLLSGGGSYT
>TRBJ2-3|11|TRBV7-2
ASSMLGTDTQY
>TRBJ2-2|15|TRBV7-8
ASSLRISREVPGELF
>TRBJ1-2|11|TRBV15
ATSRDQDAGYT
>TRBJ2-7|13|TRBV18
ASSPSVLYNYEQY
>TRBJ2-2|11|TRBV6-1
ASSGSDTGELF
>TRBJ2-5|12|TRBV14
ASSQDWGKETQY
>TRBJ2-3|13|TRBV6-4
ASSDRQGGADTQY